The rows below give T cell receptor beta chains drawn from one sample of a study of shared clonotypes between healthy human individuals. Repertoires were generated with immunoSEQ multiplex PCR, while TCRdb's copy carries only in-frame clones and drops some. The table has under 600,000 clones, 95% to 98% seen once; the top ten hold 0.3% to 0.35%. The sample taken for sequencing was naive CD8+ T cells sorted from blood. All receptors derive from a man aged 30-40 years in good health. Each CDR3 is given with its conserved first and last residue. D genes are given only for firm matches. Clone sizes are given selectively: once, few, many, or a class where the clone is expanded.

j_call v_call clone_size d_call cdr3_aa cdr3_nt
TRBJ2-7 TRBV29-1 NA NA CSVARDPAYEQYF TGCAGCGTTGCGCGGGACCCAGCATACGAGCAGTACTTC
TRBJ2-7 TRBV2 NA NA CASSVQPSYEQYF TGTGCCAGCAGTGTGCAACCTTCCTACGAGCAGTACTTC
TRBJ2-3 TRBV7-6 NA NA CASSLALAASTDTDTQYF TGTGCCAGCAGCTTAGCGCTCGCGGCTAGCACAGACACAGATACGCAGTATTTT
TRBJ2-5 TRBV4-2 NA NA CASSVQETQYF TGTGCCAGCAGCGTCCAAGAGACCCAGTACTTC
TRBJ2-1 TRBV27 NA NA CASSLFGEQFF TGTGCCAGCAGTTTGTTCGGTGAGCAGTTCTTC
TRBJ2-1 TRBV7-9 NA TRBD1 CASSLVGTGIYNEQFF TGTGCCAGCAGCTTAGTTGGGACAGGGATTTACAATGAGCAGTTCTTC
TRBJ2-7 TRBV19 NA NA CASSTAGPSYEQYF TGTGCCAGTAGTACGGCAGGGCCCTCCTACGAGCAGTACTTC
TRBJ2-1 TRBV7-9 NA TRBD2 CASSPWTSGSNSEQFF TGTGCCAGCAGCCCTTGGACTAGCGGGAGTAACAGTGAGCAGTTCTTC
TRBJ2-3 TRBV18 NA NA CASSPGNKTSTDTQYF TGTGCCAGCTCACCCGGTAACAAGACTAGCACAGATACGCAGTATTTT
TRBJ2-7 TRBV5-4 NA TRBD1 CASSFLRGQGIHEQYF TGTGCCAGCAGTTTCCTAAGAGGACAGGGGATCCACGAGCAGTACTTC
TRBJ2-2 TRBV2 NA TRBD2 CASSEALAENTGELFF TGTGCCAGCAGTGAAGCCCTAGCGGAGAACACCGGGGAGCTGTTTTTT
TRBJ1-1 TRBV4-1 NA TRBD1 CASSQTGTGTEAFF TGCGCCAGCAGCCAGACAGGGACTGGGACTGAAGCTTTCTTT
TRBJ2-1 TRBV11-2 NA TRBD2 CASSPSGASYNEQFF TGTGCCAGCAGCCCGAGCGGGGCCTCCTACAATGAGCAGTTCTTC
TRBJ2-7 TRBV6-1 NA NA CASSTRPDEQYF TGTGCCAGCAGTACTCGACCCGACGAGCAGTACTTC
TRBJ2-3 TRBV5-5 once NA CASSLAGRASDTQYF TGTGCCAGCAGCTTGGCGGGGCGGGCGTCAGATACGCAGTATTTT
TRBJ2-7 TRBV7-9 NA NA CASSLDVKWGGDLDEQYF TGTGCCAGCAGCTTAGACGTGAAGTGGGGCGGCGATTTGGACGAGCAGTACTTC
TRBJ2-1 TRBV6-5 NA TRBD2 CATGLANEQFF TGTGCCACCGGACTAGCGAATGAGCAGTTCTTC
TRBJ2-1 TRBV15 NA NA CATSRGRPLVNNEQFF TGTGCCACCAGCAGAGGCCGGCCGTTAGTTAACAATGAGCAGTTCTTC
TRBJ2-7 TRBV7-9 NA NA CASSGGTYEQYF TGTGCCAGCAGCGGGGGAACCTACGAGCAGTACTTC
TRBJ2-7 TRBV7-9 NA NA CASPGAGDYEQYF TGTGCCAGCCCGGGGGCAGGCGATTACGAGCAGTACTTC
TRBJ2-7 TRBV28 once TRBD2 CASGVSGRASGEQYF TGTGCCAGCGGGGTTAGTGGGAGGGCGAGTGGGGAGCAGTACTTC
TRBJ2-5 TRBV29-1 NA TRBD2 CSVELAGYGETQYF TGCAGCGTTGAACTAGCGGGATATGGTGAGACCCAGTACTTC
TRBJ2-7 TRBV4-1 NA TRBD2 CASSRRERGPYEQYF TGCGCCAGCAGCCGGCGGGAGCGGGGCCCCTACGAGCAGTACTTC